Listed here are 15 T cell receptor beta chains from one sample, sequenced in a study of CD8+ T cells in alopecia areata. Following RNA extraction, reverse transcription yielded cDNA that acted as the sequencing template. The protocol was immunoSEQ multiplex PCR, while the TCRdb copy is restricted to in-frame clones and leaves out a portion. Of fewer than 70,000 clones in the sample, roughly 46% were seen once. Sequencing was done on a sample of NKG2D-low CD8+ T cells sorted from blood. The receptors derive from a human donor with alopecia areata.

V is TRBV2 and J is TRBJ1-2, with 7 positions matching TRBD1. The junction had 5 bases not matched to a gene; V was cut back by 6 bases and J by 4 bases. Per germline, CDR1 SNHLY and CDR2 FYNNEI. The CDR3 contains 13 residues. The CDR3 coding sequence is TGTGCCAGCAGCGGACAGGCGCCCTATGGCTACACCTTC. Its translation: CASSGQAPYGYTF. Full variable domain (remainder filled in from reference TRBV2 and TRBJ1-2): EPEVTQTPSHQVTQMGQEVILRCVPISNHLYFYWYRQILGQKVEFLVSFYNNEISEKSEIFDDQFSVERPDGSNFTLKIRSTKLEDSAMYFCASSGQAPYGYTFGSGTRLTVV.

This clone was picked up a small number of times. The rearrangement links TRBV7-9 to TRBJ2-2; 8 positions agree with TRBD1. CDR1 and CDR2 (germline): SEHNR, FQNEAQ (reference sequence). Trimming at V came to 6 bases and at J to 13 bases, leaving 22 bases not matched to a gene. The CDR3 totals 17 residues. This chain's CDR3 is CASSSPTISGGVRWLFF. CDR3 nucleotide sequence: TGTGCCAGCAGTTCCCCCACGATTTCAGGGGGCGTCCGTTGGCTGTTTTTT.

This chain links TRBV9 with TRBJ1-2; D remains unclear. V was shortened by 0 bases and J by 2 bases, with 11 bases between the two germline ends. Per germline, CDR1 SGDLS and CDR2 YYNGEE. The CDR3 totals 15 residues. CDR3 DNA: TGTGCCAGCAGCGTAGGAAACAGCCCCAACTATGGCTACACCTTC. This translates into CASSVGNSPNYGYTF. The entire variable domain, with the rest obtained from reference TRBV9 and TRBJ1-2, is as follows: DSGVTQTPKHLITATGQRVTLRCSPRSGDLSVYWYQQSLDQGLQFLIQYYNGEERAKGNILERFSAQQFPDLHSELNLSSLELGDSALYFCASSVGNSPNYGYTFGSGTRLTVV.

This chain connects TRBV25-1 to TRBJ2-7, with D tentatively TRBD1 (6 bases). This CDR3 is 12 amino acids long. The germline CDR1 and CDR2 sequences are MGHDK and SYGVNS. The ends were cut back, 3 bases at V and 3 bases at J, with 6 bases in the middle. The CDR3 loop is CASSDRGYEQYF. CDR3 in DNA: TGTGCCAGCAGTGACAGGGGCTACGAGCAGTACTTC.

V is TRBV29-1 and J is TRBJ1-2; TRBD1 might be the D (5 bases). V shed 0 bases and J shed 8 bases, with 22 bases lying between them. Per germline, CDR1 SQVTM and CDR2 ANQGSEA. The CDR3 has 16 amino acids. DNA for the CDR3: TGCAGCGTTGAAGAAGGGGCGGCCCCCGACGTGCAAGGCTACACCTTC. The encoded protein is CSVEEGAAPDVQGYTF. Using reference TRBV29-1 and TRBJ1-2 for the parts outside the CDR3, the full variable domain is SAVISQKPSRDICQRGTSLTIQCQVDSQVTMMFWYRQQPGQSLTLIATANQGSEATYESGFVIDKFPISRPNLTFSTLTVSNMSPEDSSIYLCSVEEGAAPDVQGYTFGSGTRLTVV.

This clone was counted between two and nine times. The rearrangement uses TRBV5-1 and TRBJ2-7, with D possibly matching TRBD1 (5 bases). Germline CDR1 SGHRS, CDR2 YFSETQ. V lost 1 base and J lost 6, with 14 bases in between. This CDR3 contains 14 residues. CDR3 DNA: TGCGCCAGCAGCTTGAACAGGCCGGTATCCGAGCAGTACTTC. Translated, it gives CASSLNRPVSEQYF. Full variable domain (remainder filled in from reference TRBV5-1 and TRBJ2-7): KAGVTQTPRYLIKTRGQQVTLSCSPISGHRSVSWYQQTPGQGLQFLFEYFSETQRNKGNFPGRFSGRQFSNSRSEMNVSTLELGDSALYLCASSLNRPVSEQYFGPGTRLTVT.

Comments on this clone: Compared with germline, one end of the junction differs, possibly owing to a read error. The V and J genes are TRBV4-1 and TRBJ2-1; tentatively, D is TRBD2 (6 bases). The CDR3 sequence is 16 residues long. Germline V gene lookup returns CDR1 MGHRA and CDR2 YSYEKL. The CDR3 reads CASNQDNGGPYNEQFF. In DNA, the CDR3 is TGCGCCAGCAACCAAGATAACGGGGGACCCTACAATGAGCAGTTCTTC.

This clone turned up a few times. The chain recombines TRBV23-1 with TRBJ2-1, with 9 bases aligning to TRBD1. TRBV23-1 is an open reading frame, and its role is uncertain. The CDR3 is 17 amino acids. V dropped 2 bases and J dropped 3; count of bases not matched to a gene: 8. For the CDR3, the DNA is TGCGCCAGCAGTCAAAAAAAGACAGGGGGTAACTACAATGAGCAGTTCTTC. It translates to CASSQKKTGGNYNEQFF.

J is TRBJ2-5 and V is TRBV6-5; D possibly matches TRBD1 or TRBD2 (6 bases each). The CDR3 has 16 residues. The germline V gene has CDR1 MNHEY and CDR2 SVGAGI. V was trimmed by 4 bases and J by 5 bases, leaving 20 bases between them. CDR3 in amino acids: CASSSGGGPIEETQYF. The CDR3 DNA reads TGTGCCAGCAGTTCTGGAGGGGGGCCTATTGAGGAGACCCAGTACTTC.

This rearrangement joins TRBV29-1 to TRBJ1-1, with 10 bases fitting TRBD1. Germline loops: CDR1 SQVTM, CDR2 ANQGSEA. The length of the CDR3 is 12 residues. V was pared by 7 bases and J by 10 bases, with 9 bases of the junction left unmatched. CDR3 sequence reads: CSAEGQGSGAFF. Here the CDR3 DNA reads TGCAGCGCAGAGGGACAGGGGAGTGGAGCTTTCTTT.

This clone was observed at least ten times. This chain connects TRBV15 to TRBJ1-1; D is possibly TRBD1 (5 bases). V dropped 3 bases and J dropped 1 base, with 6 bases sitting between them. The CDR3 length is 13 residues. Germline V CDR1 and CDR2: LNHNV, YYDKDF (reference sequence). CDR3 nucleotides: TGTGCCACCAGCAGTAGGGGGAACACTGAAGCTTTCTTT. Amino acids: CATSSRGNTEAFF.

The sample holds one count of this clone. This chain connects TRBV4-1 to TRBJ2-7, with D hard to call. The V gene lost 1 base and the J gene lost 1 base, with 14 bases spanning the gap. The CDR3 loop spans 16 amino acids. Germline values: CDR1 MGHRA, CDR2 YSYEKL. Here the CDR3 DNA reads TGCGCCAGCAGCCAAGGACCCCTCTTAGTTTCCTACGAGCAGTACTTC. Amino acid sequence: CASSQGPLLVSYEQYF.

The V and J genes are TRBV6-5 and TRBJ2-5; D perhaps matches TRBD1 (5 bases). This CDR3 region has 15 residues. Between the trimmed V and J ends, which lost 0 bases and 0 bases, there was a span of 8 bases. Germline V gene lookup returns CDR1 MNHEY and CDR2 SVGAGI. Here the CDR3 DNA reads TGTGCCAGCAGTTACTCGATCAGGGACCAAGAGACCCAGTACTTC. Amino acid sequence: CASSYSIRDQETQYF.

The chain joins TRBV29-1 to TRBJ1-2; a weak D match, TRBD1 (5 bases). From germline, CDR1 is SQVTM and CDR2 ANQGSEA. This CDR3 is 10 amino acids long. Between the trimmed V and J ends, which lost 4 bases and 7 bases, there was a span of 7 bases. In nucleotides, the CDR3 is TGCAGCGTTGCGGGGGGTGGCTACACCTTC. As protein: CSVAGGGYTF. The full variable domain, with the rest looked up from reference TRBV29-1 and TRBJ1-2, is SAVISQKPSRDICQRGTSLTIQCQVDSQVTMMFWYRQQPGQSLTLIATANQGSEATYESGFVIDKFPISRPNLTFSTLTVSNMSPEDSSIYLCSVAGGGYTFGSGTRLTVV.

The chain combines TRBV11-2 with TRBJ1-2; D is perhaps TRBD1 (6 bases). Germline V lookup: CDR1 SGHAT, CDR2 FQNNGV. The CDR3 is 11 residues long. Trimming left V 5 bases short and J 8 bases short, with 9 bases between. CDR3 in amino acids: CASSEGGGYTF. For the CDR3, the DNA is TGTGCCAGCAGCGAGGGGGGCGGCTACACCTTC.